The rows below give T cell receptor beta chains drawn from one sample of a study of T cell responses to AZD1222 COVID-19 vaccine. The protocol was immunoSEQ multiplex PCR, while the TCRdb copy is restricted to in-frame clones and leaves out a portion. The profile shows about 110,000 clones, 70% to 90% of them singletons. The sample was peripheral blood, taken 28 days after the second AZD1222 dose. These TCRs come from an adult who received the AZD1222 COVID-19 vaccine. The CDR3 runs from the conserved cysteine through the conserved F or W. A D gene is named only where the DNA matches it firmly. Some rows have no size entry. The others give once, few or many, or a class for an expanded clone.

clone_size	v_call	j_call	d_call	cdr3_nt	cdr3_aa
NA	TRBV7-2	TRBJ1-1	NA	TGTGCCAGCAGCTCGCAGTCGATTGAAGCTTTCTTT	CASSSQSIEAFF
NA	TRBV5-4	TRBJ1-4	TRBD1	TGTGCCAGCAGCCACCTCGGACAGGGGGCGGCTAATGAAAAACTGTTTTTT	CASSHLGQGAANEKLFF
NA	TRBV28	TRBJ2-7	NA	TGTGCCAGCAGTGGCAGGGTCAACGAGCAGTACTTC	CASSGRVNEQYF
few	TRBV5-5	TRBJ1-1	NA	TGTGCCAGCAGCTTGGGCCAGCCTGCCGACACTGAAGCTTTCTTT	CASSLGQPADTEAFF
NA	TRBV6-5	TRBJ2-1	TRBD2	TGTGCCAGCAGTTACTCAGCGGGGGCCAATGAGCAGTTCTTC	CASSYSAGANEQFF
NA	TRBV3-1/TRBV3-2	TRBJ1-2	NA	TGTGCCAGCAGCCAAGACGGGATGCGGTATGGCTACACCTTC	CASSQDGMRYGYTF
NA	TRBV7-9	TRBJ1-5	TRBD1	TGTGCCAGCAGCTTCGACAGGGGGTTTGAGCCCCAGCATTTT	CASSFDRGFEPQHF
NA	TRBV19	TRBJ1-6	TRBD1	TGTGCCAGTAGTCCCCGGGACAGCAATAAACCCCTCCACTTT	CASSPRDSNKPLHF
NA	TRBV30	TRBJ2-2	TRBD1	TGTGCCTGGATCGGGACAGGGAACACCGGGGAGCTGTTTTTT	CAWIGTGNTGELFF
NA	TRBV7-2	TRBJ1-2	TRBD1	TGTGCCAGCAGCTCACAGGGGCCCCACGGCTACACCTTC	CASSSQGPHGYTF
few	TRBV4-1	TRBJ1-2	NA	TGCGCCAGCAGCCAAGTTCAGGAGATCAGTCTTGGCTACACCTTC	CASSQVQEISLGYTF
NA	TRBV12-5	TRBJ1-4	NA	TGTGCTAGTGGCTCGGGACACACTGCAACTAATGAAAAACTGTTTTTT	CASGSGHTATNEKLFF
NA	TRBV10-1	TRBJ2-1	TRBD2	TGCGCCAGCAGGGGCTACGGGGGGGCGTTCGTCGGTAATGAGCAGTTCTTC	CASRGYGGAFVGNEQFF
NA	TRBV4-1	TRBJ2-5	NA	TGCGCCAGCAGCCAGACCGGACAGAGACAAGAGACCCAGTACTTC	CASSQTGQRQETQYF
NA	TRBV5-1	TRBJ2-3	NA	TGCGCCAGCAGCTCCAGGACTAGCACAGATACGCAGTATTTT	CASSSRTSTDTQYF